Listed below are T cell receptor beta chains from one sample, sequenced in a study of radiation and T cells in renal cell carcinoma. The assay was immunoSEQ multiplex PCR, and TCRdb's table has in-frame clones only and misses some. The data hold nearly 50,000 clones, with roughly 80% observed a single time. Source: blood, taken from a patient whose treatment included radiotherapy and nephrectomy. These receptors were collected from a woman in her 70s with renal cell carcinoma. Both conserved end residues are part of each CDR3. D genes are given only for firm matches. Clone size, where shown, is once, few, many, or a class for clones that have expanded.

clone size	V gene	J gene	D gene	CDR3 protein	CDR3 DNA
-	TRBV5-1	TRBJ2-5	TRBD2	CASSLGRTSGGLETQYF	TGCGCCAGCAGCTTAGGTCGGACTAGCGGGGGTCTGGAGACCCAGTACTTC
-	TRBV20-1	TRBJ2-1	TRBD1	CSARTGVEQFF	TGCAGTGCACGGACAGGGGTTGAGCAGTTCTTC
-	TRBV16	TRBJ1-4	-	CASSQSRARNEKLFF	TGTGCCAGCAGCCAATCGAGGGCGAGGAATGAAAAACTGTTTTTT
-	TRBV27	TRBJ2-7	TRBD1	CASHPLGTGGYEQYF	TGTGCCAGCCATCCCCTGGGGACAGGGGGCTACGAGCAGTACTTC
-	TRBV5-8	TRBJ2-7	-	CASSLDTDYEQYF	TGTGCCAGCAGCTTGGACACAGACTACGAGCAGTACTTC
-	TRBV27	TRBJ1-3	-	CASAQWMPGNTIYF	TGTGCCAGTGCACAGTGGATGCCTGGAAACACCATATATTTT
-	TRBV5-1	TRBJ2-5	TRBD2	CASSLGSGASQETQYF	TGCGCCAGCAGCTTGGGTAGCGGGGCCTCTCAAGAGACCCAGTACTTC
-	TRBV5-1	TRBJ1-4	TRBD1	CASSLRDRGRFNEKLFF	TGCGCCAGCAGCCTACGGGACAGGGGTCGGTTTAATGAAAAACTGTTTTTT
few	TRBV7-9	TRBJ1-1	-	CASSLDMNTEAFF	TGTGCCAGCAGCTTAGATATGAACACTGAAGCTTTCTTT
-	TRBV19	TRBJ2-3	-	CASSLGVSTDTQYF	TGTGCCAGTAGTCTGGGGGTTAGCACAGATACGCAGTATTTT
-	TRBV7-9	TRBJ2-1	-	CASSSGLYNEQFF	TGTGCCAGCAGCTCGGGGCTTTACAATGAGCAGTTCTTC
-	TRBV5-1	TRBJ2-3	TRBD2	CASSAFPRGGPDTQYF	TGCGCCAGCAGCGCCTTTCCGCGGGGGGGGCCAGATACGCAGTATTTT
-	TRBV28	TRBJ1-6	-	CASTQGNNSPLHF	TGTGCCAGCACTCAGGGAAATAATTCACCCCTCCACTTT
once	TRBV6-6	TRBJ2-7	TRBD1	CASSGTGTYEQYF	TGTGCCAGCAGTGGGACAGGGACCTACGAGCAGTACTTC
-	TRBV4-1	TRBJ2-7	-	CASSRDGAYEQYF	TGCGCCAGCAGCCGGGACGGAGCCTACGAGCAGTACTTC
-	TRBV5-1	TRBJ1-1	-	CASSLAGNTEAFF	TGCGCCAGCAGCTTGGCCGGGAACACTGAAGCTTTCTTT
-	TRBV6-5	TRBJ1-6	-	CASSYGGTNSPLHF	TGTGCCAGCAGTTACGGGGGTACGAATTCACCCCTCCACTTT
once	TRBV2	TRBJ2-3	TRBD2	CASSFAGTRGDTQYF	TGTGCCAGCAGTTTTGCCGGGACTAGAGGAGATACGCAGTATTTT
-	TRBV19	TRBJ1-2	TRBD1	CASRRQGADGYTF	TGTGCCAGTAGACGACAGGGGGCTGATGGCTACACCTTC
-	TRBV7-7	TRBJ2-5	TRBD2	CASSGGLAGRQETQYF	TGTGCCAGCAGTGGGGGACTAGCGGGGCGGCAAGAGACCCAGTACTTC
-	TRBV14	TRBJ1-2	TRBD1	CASSAGGYGYTF	TGTGCCAGCAGCGCAGGGGGCTATGGCTACACCTTC
-	TRBV5-1	TRBJ1-2	-	CASSLAVGGYGYTF	TGCGCCAGCAGCTTGGCGGTAGGGGGGTACGGCTACACCTTC
-	TRBV29-1	TRBJ2-1	-	CSVPGVSYNEQFF	TGCAGCGTCCCAGGGGTCTCCTACAATGAGCAGTTCTTC
few	TRBV29-1	TRBJ1-2	-	CSVARNYGYTF	TGCAGCGTTGCCAGGAACTATGGCTACACCTTC
-	TRBV21-1	TRBJ2-6	-	CASSKLTKNFFGANVLTF	TGTGCCAGCAGCAAACTGACAAAAAACTTCTTCGGGGCCAACGTCCTGACTTTC
-	TRBV7-2	TRBJ2-3	-	CASSLGLGERLSTDTQYF	TGTGCCAGCAGCTTAGGGCTAGGGGAGAGGCTAAGCACAGATACGCAGTATTTT
-	TRBV13	TRBJ2-7	TRBD1	CASSLGQGAHEQYF	TGTGCCAGCAGCTTGGGACAGGGGGCCCACGAGCAGTACTTC
-	TRBV27	TRBJ2-3	TRBD2	CASSATWDYLKPPSTDTQYF	TGTGCCAGCAGTGCTACTTGGGACTACCTCAAACCCCCTAGCACAGATACGCAGTATTTT
-	TRBV27	TRBJ2-2	-	CASSPPDRSGELFF	TGTGCCAGCAGCCCCCCCGACAGGTCCGGGGAGCTGTTTTTT
-	TRBV20-1	TRBJ1-2	TRBD1	CSATGGYGYTF	TGCAGTGCTACAGGGGGATATGGCTACACCTTC
few	TRBV10-3	TRBJ2-7	TRBD2	CAISEGLAGIEQYF	TGTGCCATCAGTGAGGGACTAGCGGGGATCGAGCAGTACTTC
-	TRBV11-2	TRBJ1-2	-	CASSLVGDYGYTF	TGTGCCAGCAGCTTAGTCGGTGACTATGGCTACACCTTC
-	TRBV2	TRBJ2-3	-	CASSDVVTGSTDTQYF	TGTGCCAGCAGTGACGTGGTAACAGGGTCCACAGATACGCAGTATTTT
-	TRBV18	TRBJ2-7	-	CASSGGIGSYEQYF	TGTGCCAGCTCCGGCGGGATCGGCTCCTACGAGCAGTACTTC
-	TRBV13	TRBJ2-2	-	CASRGGGPNTGELFF	TGTGCCAGCAGGGGAGGAGGGCCTAACACCGGGGAGCTGTTTTTT
-	TRBV11-2	TRBJ2-5	-	CASSLEGHAGTQYF	TGTGCCAGCAGCTTAGAGGGCCACGCGGGGACCCAGTACTTC
-	TRBV7-4	TRBJ1-2	TRBD1	CASSLGTERSNYGYTF	TGTGCCAGCAGCCTGGGGACAGAGCGTTCTAACTATGGCTACACCTTC
-	TRBV9	TRBJ2-1	-	CASSVAAASYNEQFF	TGTGCCAGCAGCGTAGCAGCGGCCTCCTACAATGAGCAGTTCTTC
-	TRBV7-2	TRBJ2-2	-	CASSLYENTGELFF	TGTGCCAGCAGCTTATACGAGAACACCGGGGAGCTGTTTTTT
once	TRBV5-6	TRBJ2-7	TRBD2	CASSLVGTINYEQYF	TGTGCCAGCAGCTTGGTGGGGACTATAAACTACGAGCAGTACTTC
-	TRBV10-2	TRBJ2-5	-	CASSEGGAQYF	TGCGCCAGCAGTGAGGGGGGTGCCCAGTACTTC
-	TRBV5-1	TRBJ2-5	-	CASSLVRSGQETQYF	TGCGCCAGCAGTCTCGTTAGGAGCGGTCAAGAGACCCAGTACTTC
-	TRBV9	TRBJ2-7	TRBD2	CASSAKRTSGRFEQYF	TGTGCCAGCAGCGCGAAACGGACTAGCGGGAGGTTCGAGCAGTACTTC
-	TRBV19	TRBJ2-1	-	CASSIDYSYNEQFF	TGTGCCAGTAGTATAGACTACTCCTACAATGAGCAGTTCTTC
-	TRBV18	TRBJ2-7	-	CASSLTRPGVSSYEQYF	TGTGCCAGCTCCCTAACCCGGCCGGGGGTAAGCTCCTACGAGCAGTACTTC
-	TRBV5-1	TRBJ2-3	TRBD1	CASSLVGTGGADTQYF	TGCGCCAGCAGCTTGGTCGGGACAGGGGGTGCAGATACGCAGTATTTT
once	TRBV5-4	TRBJ2-2	TRBD2	CASSFPQPGGTGELFF	TGTGCCAGCAGCTTTCCTCAACCGGGAGGGACCGGGGAGCTGTTTTTT
-	TRBV6-1	TRBJ2-1	TRBD2	CASSGGLETYNEQFF	TGTGCCAGCAGTGGTGGACTAGAAACCTACAATGAGCAGTTCTTC
-	TRBV15	TRBJ1-5	-	CATSRESWVFQDQPQHF	TGTGCCACCAGCAGAGAGTCTTGGGTGTTTCAGGATCAGCCCCAGCATTTT